The source of this T cell receptor (beta chain) is a study of monozygotic twins with inflammatory bowel disease. As for this clonotype: Its specificity is unknown.

Findings of the study overall: Background noise in patient repertoires may stem from differing immunosuppressive treatments. Evidence failed to back one strong IBD-linked signal or clonotype. Relative clonotype sharing with others was diminished in IBD patients versus healthy twins, particularly with disease activity.

This CDR3 has 16 residues. CDR1 and CDR2 (germline): DFQATT, SNEGSKA (reference sequence). Investigators extracted total RNA from whole blood and did not sort T cells. Each CDR3 protein gets one entry in TCRdb, which reprocessed the 5' RACE reads and gives no DNA. This table lists approximately 150,000 distinct CDR3 sequences. Sequences were obtained from blood. The genes are TRBV20-1 and TRBJ2-1; the TCRdb D gene call, TRBD2, has no DNA to confirm it. This receptor was obtained from a human donor with ulcerative colitis or Crohn's disease, or a healthy co-twin of an affected twin (not recorded which). CDR3 in amino acids: CSASAKAGGFYNEQFF.